Each of the 3 T cell receptor beta chains below was sequenced from the same sample in a study of beta chain features in type 1 diabetes. Since all of the isolated RNA was reverse transcribed, expressed TCRB transcripts were what got sequenced. Libraries were prepared by immunoSEQ multiplex PCR; TCRdb keeps only in-frame clonotypes and omits some of them. The repertoire has a few hundred thousand clones, roughly 11% of them found once; the top ten carry roughly 0.016%. The specimen sequenced was naive CD4+ T cells from blood. These receptors came from a woman aged 30 to 39 in good health.

The rearrangement links TRBV6-5 to TRBJ1-1; 7 positions match TRBD1. Germline V gene lookup returns CDR1 MNHEY and CDR2 SVGAGI. The CDR3 is 16 residues long. J lost 0 bases, V lost 0 bases, and 4 bases had no gene match. The CDR3 sequence is CASSYSTGVVNTEAFF. The CDR3 DNA is TGTGCCAGCAGTTACTCAACAGGGGTCGTGAACACTGAAGCTTTCTTT.

This clone was detected only a few times. The genes are TRBV14 and TRBJ2-1; 8 bases are a match to TRBD2. Trimming took 2 bases from V and 4 from J; bases not matched to a gene: 4. The length of the CDR3 is 15 residues. CDR1 is SGHDN, CDR2 FVKESK, per germline. CDR3 region: CASSQLAGIYNEQFF. CDR3 nucleotide sequence: TGTGCCAGCAGCCAACTAGCGGGTATATACAATGAGCAGTTCTTC.

Regarding this clone: Relative to the germline gene, one junction end is altered; a read error may explain this. The CDR3 DNA sequence: TGTGCCAGCAGCCCGACAGCCTCCTCCGAGCAGTACTTC. As protein: CASSPTASSEQYF. J is TRBJ2-7 and V is TRBV7-3; weak D call: TRBD1 (5 bases). Germline V gene lookup returns CDR1 SGHTA and CDR2 FQGTGA. The CDR3 sequence is 13 residues long.